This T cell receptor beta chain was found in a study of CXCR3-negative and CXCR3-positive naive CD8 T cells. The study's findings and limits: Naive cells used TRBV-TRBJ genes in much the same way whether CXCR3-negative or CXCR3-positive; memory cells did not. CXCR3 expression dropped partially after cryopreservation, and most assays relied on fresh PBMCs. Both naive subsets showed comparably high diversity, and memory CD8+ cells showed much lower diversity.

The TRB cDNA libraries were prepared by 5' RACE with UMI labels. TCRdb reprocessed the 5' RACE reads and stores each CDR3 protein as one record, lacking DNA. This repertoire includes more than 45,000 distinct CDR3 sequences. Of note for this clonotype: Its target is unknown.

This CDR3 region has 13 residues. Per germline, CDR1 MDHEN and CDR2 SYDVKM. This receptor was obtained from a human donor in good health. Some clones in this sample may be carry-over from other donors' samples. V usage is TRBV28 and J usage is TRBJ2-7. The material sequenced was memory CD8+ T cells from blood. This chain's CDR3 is CASSIAHSYEQYF.